Following are 16 T cell receptor beta chains from one sample sequenced in a study of cytomegalovirus exposure and HLA in healthy donors. PCR primers comprised 60 Vbeta and 13 Jbeta primers. Assay used: immunoSEQ multiplex PCR; TCRdb lists only in-frame clones, some missing. The table shows about 160,000 clones, with over 75% occurring only once. Sequences were obtained from PBMCs. All receptors derive from a woman in her forties or fifties in good health and CMV-seropositive.

V usage is TRBV4-2 and J usage is TRBJ1-1; 12 bases line up with TRBD1. Germline CDR1 LGHNA, CDR2 YNFKEQ. The CDR3 contains 18 residues. V gave up 2 bases and J gave up 5 bases; unmatched junction bases: 12. CDR3 coding DNA: TGTGCCAGCAGCCAACCGGGACAGGGGGCGAGAGGGGGGACTGAAGCTTTCTTT. This translates into CASSQPGQGARGGTEAFF.

The CDR3 reads CASSGGLAGYNEQFF. Written as DNA, the CDR3 is TGTGCCAGCAGCGGGGGACTAGCGGGTTACAATGAGCAGTTCTTC. The chain employs TRBV5-4 and TRBJ2-1; 12 nucleotides line up with TRBD2. Germline V CDR1 and CDR2: SGHNT, YYREEE (reference sequence). This CDR3 is built from 15 residues. V was pared by 4 bases and J by 4 bases, with 3 bases of the junction left unmatched.

The chain is built from TRBV5-1 and TRBJ2-7, with 8 bases fitting TRBD2. CDR1 SGHRS and CDR2 YFSETQ come from the germline V gene. V was pared by 4 bases and J by 1 base, with 4 bases of the junction left unmatched. CDR3 length equals 14 residues. CDR3 sequence: CASSNSGESYEQYF. Written as DNA, the CDR3 is TGCGCCAGCAGCAATAGCGGGGAATCCTACGAGCAGTACTTC. Variable domain in full (rest from reference TRBV5-1 and TRBJ2-7): KAGVTQTPRYLIKTRGQQVTLSCSPISGHRSVSWYQQTPGQGLQFLFEYFSETQRNKGNFPGRFSGRQFSNSRSEMNVSTLELGDSALYLCASSNSGESYEQYFGPGTRLTVT.

This clone was seen once. This chain uses TRBV7-2 with TRBJ1-2, with TRBD1 as a possible D gene (5 bases). Germline CDR1 SGHTA, CDR2 FQGNSA. The length of the CDR3 is 13 residues. V gave up 6 bases and J gave up 8 bases, with 16 bases separating them. CDR3 residues: CASSQGSSGGYTF. CDR3 DNA sequence: TGTGCCAGCAGTCAGGGAAGTTCCGGAGGCTACACCTTC.

The J gene is TRBJ2-5, the V gene TRBV2, with D uncertain. V lost 7 bases and J lost 4, with 16 bases in between. The CDR3 loop spans 14 amino acids. CDR1 is SNHLY and CDR2 is FYNNEI in the germline V gene. CDR3 coding DNA: TGTGCCAGCAAAGGTTCGGTAGCTGGAGAGACCCAGTACTTC. Translation gives CASKGSVAGETQYF.

This clone was found a few times. The chain carries TRBV5-1 and TRBJ2-5; the match to TRBD1 covers 7 bases. Germline V gene lookup returns CDR1 SGHRS and CDR2 YFSETQ. The CDR3 is made up of 14 amino acids. The trim removed 2 bases at V and 0 bases at J, leaving 1 base unmatched. The CDR3 loop reads CASSLQGYQETQYF. DNA of the CDR3: TGCGCCAGCAGCTTACAGGGGTACCAAGAGACCCAGTACTTC. Looking up the rest from reference TRBV5-1 and TRBJ2-5 gives the full variable domain: KAGVTQTPRYLIKTRGQQVTLSCSPISGHRSVSWYQQTPGQGLQFLFEYFSETQRNKGNFPGRFSGRQFSNSRSEMNVSTLELGDSALYLCASSLQGYQETQYFGPGTRLLVL.

This sequence joins TRBV6-5 and TRBJ2-7, with TRBD2 matching 9 bases. V lost 8 bases to trimming and J lost 5 bases; unmatched junction nucleotides: 10. There are 14 residues in the CDR3. CDR1 and CDR2 from the germline V gene are MNHEY and SVGAGI. CDR3 region: CASFRAGGPHEQYF. DNA of the CDR3: TGTGCCAGCTTCAGGGCGGGGGGGCCTCACGAGCAGTACTTC.

V and J are TRBV5-1 and TRBJ2-7; the D gene is possibly TRBD1 (6 bases). CDR3 size: 13 residues. CDR1 SGHRS and CDR2 YFSETQ come from the germline V gene. The V end lost 7 bases, the J end lost 2 bases, and 13 bases lay between the germline ends. DNA of the CDR3: TGCGCCAGCGCGCCAGGGGTCCCCTACGAGCAGTACTTC. It codes for CASAPGVPYEQYF. Full variable domain (remainder filled in from reference TRBV5-1 and TRBJ2-7): KAGVTQTPRYLIKTRGQQVTLSCSPISGHRSVSWYQQTPGQGLQFLFEYFSETQRNKGNFPGRFSGRQFSNSRSEMNVSTLELGDSALYLCASAPGVPYEQYFGPGTRLTVT.

There are a few counts of this clone. The chain is built from TRBV9 and TRBJ1-1; 7 nucleotides match TRBD1. In germline, CDR1 is SGDLS, CDR2 YYNGEE. This CDR3 is built from 15 residues. The V gene end was trimmed by 3 bases and the J gene end by 1 base; junction bases not matched to a gene: 6. For the CDR3, the DNA is TGTGCCAGCAGCGCGTCTTGGACAGGGAACACTGAAGCTTTCTTT. It is translated as CASSASWTGNTEAFF.

This clone was counted once. This chain links TRBV9 with TRBJ2-7, with D possibly matching TRBD2 (6 bases). V dropped 3 bases and J dropped 0 bases, with 13 bases sitting between them. CDR3 length: 15 residues. The germline CDR1 and CDR2 sequences are SGDLS and YYNGEE. Here the CDR3 DNA reads TGTGCCAGCAGCGCCCCCAACGGGAGCTCCTACGAGCAGTACTTC. Its protein product is CASSAPNGSSYEQYF.

DNA for the CDR3: TGTGCCAGCAGTGAAGCTTCGACTAGCCAACTGTACGAGCAGTACTTC. This translates into CASSEASTSQLYEQYF. The rearrangement joins TRBV2 to TRBJ2-7; 7 bases are shared with TRBD2. The junction had 9 bases not matched to a gene; V was cut back by 0 bases and J by 4 bases. This CDR3 has 16 residues. Per the germline V gene, CDR1 is SNHLY and CDR2 is FYNNEI.

As regards this clone: The same CDR3 also results from other DNA sequences found in this sample. V and J are TRBV7-9 and TRBJ2-2, with D unresolved. This CDR3 comprises 14 residues. Per germline, CDR1 SEHNR and CDR2 FQNEAQ (reference sequence). The V end lost 0 bases, the J end lost 2 bases, and 4 bases lay between the germline ends. This CDR3 reads CASSLAGNTGELFF. CDR3 coding DNA: TGTGCCAGCAGCTTAGCTGGCAACACCGGGGAGCTGTTTTTT. The complete variable domain, with remaining parts taken from reference TRBV7-9 and TRBJ2-2, reads DTGVSQNPRHKITKRGQNVTFRCDPISEHNRLYWYRQTLGQGPEFLTYFQNEAQLEKSRLLSDRFSAERPKGSFSTLEIQRTEQGDSAMYLCASSLAGNTGELFFGEGSRLTVL.

The chain carries TRBV29-1 and TRBJ2-6; D is undetermined. The CDR3 is made up of 14 amino acids. V was shortened by 7 bases and J by 0 bases, with 10 bases between the two germline ends. Germline CDR1 and CDR2: SQVTM and ANQGSEA. The CDR3 coding sequence is TGCAGCGCCATTATTAGCTCTGGGGCCAACGTCCTGACTTTC. It specifies CSAIISSGANVLTF.

The table lists this clone with a few counts. The chain is built from TRBV4-2 and TRBJ1-1, with 8 positions matching TRBD1. V dropped 4 bases and J dropped 4; count of bases not matched to a gene: 17. The CDR3 extends over 18 amino acids. Germline assignment: CDR1 LGHNA and CDR2 YNFKEQ. CDR3 protein: CASSPRSLGTGGRTEAFF. CDR3 coding DNA: TGTGCCAGCAGCCCAAGATCGCTAGGGACAGGTGGCCGCACTGAAGCTTTCTTT.

This sequence joins TRBV4-1 and TRBJ1-1; TRBD1 might be the D (6 bases). CDR3 length: 17 amino acids. Germline loops: CDR1 MGHRA, CDR2 YSYEKL. Trimming pared 0 bases from V and 1 base from J, leaving 15 bases between. Here the CDR3 DNA reads TGCGCCAGCAGCCAAGAGTGGGGGCAGTATGGGAACACTGAAGCTTTCTTT. It translates to CASSQEWGQYGNTEAFF.

The chain carries TRBV19 and TRBJ1-5, with TRBD1 as a possible D gene (6 bases). V lost 6 bases and J lost 3, with 15 bases in between. Germline values: CDR1 LNHDA, CDR2 SQIVND (reference sequence). The CDR3 is 15 residues long. CDR3 protein: CASSNTGTLNQPQHF. The CDR3 DNA is TGTGCCAGTAGCAACACAGGGACACTCAATCAGCCCCAGCATTTT.